What follows are 29 T cell receptor beta chains derived from one specimen sequenced in a study of identical twins. One entry per CDR3 protein, called by TCRdb with MiXCR from the 5' RACE reads. The repertoire consists of around 670,000 distinct CDR3 sequences, with roughly 6% occurring once and the leading ten covering 1.5% to 2%. The specimen sequenced was naive T cells sorted from blood. The receptor source for this set is a man younger than 35 in good health.

The chain couples TRBV6-2 or TRBV6-3 to TRBJ1-1, with D maybe TRBD1 (5 bases). Germline assignment: CDR1 MNHEY and CDR2 SVGEGT. V was shortened by 6 bases and J by 0 bases, with 14 bases between the two germline ends. The CDR3 consists of 15 residues. The CDR3 reads CASRQEGAMNTEAFF. The CDR3 DNA follows: TGTGCCAGCAGACAGGAGGGCGCGATGAACACTGAAGCTTTCTTT.

This clonotype has ten or more counts. This rearrangement joins TRBV19 to TRBJ2-7; 9 bases map to TRBD2. Germline loops: CDR1 LNHDA, CDR2 SQIVND (reference sequence). The CDR3 is 14 amino acids. V lost 5 bases to trimming and J lost 3 bases; unmatched junction nucleotides: 5. This chain's CDR3 is CASSGLARNYEQYF. DNA of the CDR3: TGTGCCAGTAGTGGACTAGCGAGAAACTACGAGCAGTACTTC. Together with reference TRBV19 and TRBJ2-7, the CDR3 gives the full variable domain: DGGITQSPKYLFRKEGQNVTLSCEQNLNHDAMYWYRQDPGQGLRLIYYSQIVNDFQKGDIAEGYSVSREKKESFPLTVTSAQKNPTAFYLCASSGLARNYEQYFGPGTRLTVT.

This clonotype occurred a few times. The rearrangement joins TRBV12-3 or TRBV12-4 to TRBJ1-5; D may be TRBD1 (6 bases). The V gene lost 6 bases and the J gene lost 4 bases, with 13 bases spanning the gap. The CDR3 contains 14 residues. CDR3 loop: CASRMTGPNQPQHF. The CDR3 region has the DNA TGTGCCAGCAGGATGACAGGACCTAATCAGCCCCAGCATTTT.

This sequence joins TRBV4-3 and TRBJ2-1, with 9 bases fitting TRBD2. The ends lost 2 bases at V and 6 bases at J; junction bases unmatched: 8. The CDR3 is 16 residues long. The germline CDR1 and CDR2 sequences are LGHNA and YSLEER. The CDR3 region has the DNA TGCGCCAGCAGCCAACGCCGGGTAGCGGGAGTCAATGAGCAGTTCTTC. It encodes CASSQRRVAGVNEQFF.

This clonotype was recorded at least ten times. The chain joins TRBV6-2 or TRBV6-3 to TRBJ2-1; the D gene is possibly TRBD2 (5 bases). Trimming cost V 6 bases and J 3 bases, with 9 bases left between them. The CDR3 totals 13 residues. Germline V gene lookup returns CDR1 MNHEY and CDR2 SVGEGT. The CDR3 is CASRTGDYNEQFF. CDR3 bases: TGTGCCAGCAGGACCGGGGACTACAATGAGCAGTTCTTC.

This clonotype was seen ten or more times. The chain is built from TRBV27 and TRBJ1-5; D not resolved. Germline lookup yields CDR1 MNHEY and CDR2 SMNVEV (reference sequence). The V end lost 6 bases, the J end lost 1 base, and 13 bases lay between the germline ends. The CDR3 has 15 residues. The CDR3 region is CASSPGLPSNQPQHF. The CDR3 DNA reads as TGTGCCAGCAGCCCTGGGCTACCGAGCAATCAGCCCCAGCATTTT.

The table lists this clonotype with many counts. The V gene is TRBV28, the J gene TRBJ2-7; maybe TRBD1 (5 bases). The germline gives CDR1 MDHEN, CDR2 SYDVKM. V was cut by 2 bases and J by 11 bases, with 10 bases left in between. CDR3 size: 11 residues. CDR3 bases: TGTGCCAGCAGTTTAAGGGGAAGGGAGTACTTC. Protein sequence: CASSLRGREYF.

The CDR3 DNA reads TGCGCCAGCAGCGCGACTGGCGCGAACTACGAGCAGTACTTC. It codes for CASSATGANYEQYF. V is TRBV5-1 and J is TRBJ2-7; D is ambiguous. The V end was cut by 4 bases, the J end by 3 bases, with 14 bases between. CDR3 length: 14 amino acids. Germline lookup yields CDR1 SGHRS and CDR2 YFSETQ.

This clonotype came up a few times. This chain uses TRBV11-2 with TRBJ2-5, with 8 bases fitting TRBD1. CDR3 length: 14 residues. V shed 4 bases, J shed 7 bases, and the junction held 8 bases outside the gene matches. The germline V gene has CDR1 SGHAT and CDR2 FQNNGV. The CDR3 region has the DNA TGTGCCAGCAGCTCCGGACAGGGCCCAGGGACCCAGTACTTC. Translated: CASSSGQGPGTQYF.

This clonotype has a count of ten or more. The chain couples TRBV5-1 to TRBJ2-7; 9 nucleotides line up with TRBD2. CDR1 is SGHRS, CDR2 YFSETQ, per germline. Unmatched junction bases numbered 6, after V lost 0 bases and J lost 2 bases. The CDR3 sequence is 16 residues long. CDR3 residues: CASSLVSGSPTYEQYF. The DNA for the CDR3 is TGCGCCAGCAGCTTGGTTAGCGGGAGTCCAACCTACGAGCAGTACTTC.

In this sample, this clonotype turned up many times. The chain combines TRBV7-9 with TRBJ2-1; D is perhaps TRBD2 (6 bases). Germline V lookup: CDR1 SEHNR, CDR2 FQNEAQ (reference sequence). This CDR3 comprises 14 residues. V was shortened by 6 bases and J by 5 bases, with 14 bases between the two germline ends. This CDR3 is CASSSWDLHNEQFF. In DNA, the CDR3 is TGTGCCAGCAGTTCATGGGACTTACACAATGAGCAGTTCTTC.

As regards this clonotype: Here the CDR3 omits its conserved ending phenylalanine or tryptophan, so a read error is the likely source. This rearrangement joins TRBV12-3 or TRBV12-4 to TRBJ1-6, with 7 nucleotides matching TRBD1. This CDR3 has 15 residues. V was pared by 5 bases and J by 7 bases, with 8 bases of the junction left unmatched. The CDR3 here is CASSPRQGGNSPLHY. In DNA form, the CDR3 reads TGTGCCAGCAGTCCCCGACAGGGAGGCAATTCACCCCTCCACTAT.

The table lists this clonotype with many counts. The chain carries TRBV6-1 and TRBJ2-3, with TRBD1 matching 11 bases. Unmatched junction bases numbered 11, after V lost 8 bases and J lost 7 bases. Germline CDR1 MNHNS, CDR2 SASEGT. The CDR3 is 15 residues long. The chain's CDR3 is CASLTRTGGAYTQYF. CDR3 nucleotides: TGTGCCAGCTTAACTAGGACAGGGGGCGCGTATACGCAGTATTTT.

The table lists this clonotype with many counts. The V call is TRBV20-1, the J call TRBJ2-3; 8 bases fit TRBD2. The V and J ends lost 2 bases and 4 bases, in that order; junction bases with no gene match: 11. Germline V gives CDR1 DFQATT, CDR2 SNEGSKA (reference sequence). The CDR3 covers 16 residues. CDR3 bases: TGCAGTGCTAGATTCCGAACGGGAGGGCCCCCAGATACGCAGTATTTT. Translated: CSARFRTGGPPDTQYF.

This clonotype showed up many times. This chain uses TRBV6-1 with TRBJ2-1; TRBD2 might be the D (6 bases). V shed 5 bases and J shed 9 bases, with 14 bases lying between them. The CDR3 is 13 amino acids. Germline CDR1 is MNHNS and CDR2 is SASEGT. The CDR3 DNA reads TGTGCCAGCAGTCCCCGGGACTCCCTTGAGCAGTTCTTC. This gives the protein CASSPRDSLEQFF.

Many counts were recorded for this clonotype. This chain uses TRBV12-3 or TRBV12-4 with TRBJ2-1; D is unclear. The ends were cut back, 4 bases at V and 6 bases at J, with 10 bases in the middle. CDR3 length: 13 residues. CDR3 region: CASSSLIANEQFF. CDR3 in DNA: TGTGCCAGCAGTTCCTTGATAGCCAATGAGCAGTTCTTC.

Comment on this clonotype: This may be a read error: a much more frequent sequence differs by one nucleotide. The chain uses TRBV12-3 or TRBV12-4 and TRBJ2-2; the D gene is possibly TRBD2 (5 bases). The CDR3 has 13 amino acids. The CDR3 region has the DNA TGTGCCCTAATCGATAAGAACACCGGGGAGCCGTTTTTT. Translated: CALIDKNTGEPFF.

The chain is built from TRBV20-1 and TRBJ2-2, with 15 bases lining up with TRBD2. The CDR3 spans 17 residues. V was pared by 5 bases and J by 6 bases, with 10 bases of the junction left unmatched. Germline V lookup: CDR1 DFQATT, CDR2 SNEGSKA (reference sequence). The CDR3 loop is CSAGPGTSGRKSGELFF. The CDR3 bases are TGCAGTGCTGGACCGGGGACTAGCGGGAGGAAGTCCGGGGAGCTGTTTTTT.

This clonotype has only a few counts. This chain uses TRBV20-1 with TRBJ1-1; TRBD1 is a possible D gene (5 bases). The CDR3 totals 14 residues. Deletions cut 4 bases from V and 0 bases from J, with 12 bases between. Germline V gene lookup returns CDR1 DFQATT and CDR2 SNEGSKA (reference sequence). This CDR3 reads CSATDGHMNTEAFF. CDR3 in DNA: TGCAGTGCTACGGACGGACATATGAACACTGAAGCTTTCTTT.

Many counts were recorded for this clonotype. This rearrangement joins TRBV7-3 to TRBJ2-2, with TRBD1 matching over 11 bases. The CDR3 has 14 residues. V shed 5 bases and J 7 bases; nucleotides not matched to a gene: 3. Germline V lookup: CDR1 SGHTA, CDR2 FQGTGA. The DNA for the CDR3 is TGTGCCAGCAGCCGGACAGGGGGCATCGGGGAGCTGTTTTTT. Its protein product is CASSRTGGIGELFF.

This clonotype showed up just a few times. This chain joins TRBV20-1 and TRBJ1-5, with D possibly TRBD1 on 5 matching bases. CDR3 length: 13 amino acids. Germline V gene lookup returns CDR1 DFQATT and CDR2 SNEGSKA (reference sequence). The V and J ends lost 3 bases and 3 bases respectively, with 9 bases between them. Here the CDR3 DNA reads TGCAGTGCTAGTAGGGGTACCAATCAGCCCCAGCATTTT. It specifies CSASRGTNQPQHF.

This clonotype appeared many times. This rearrangement joins TRBV12-3 or TRBV12-4 to TRBJ1-2, with a weak D call TRBD1 (5 bases). Deletions cut 4 bases from V and 6 bases from J, with 12 bases between. The CDR3 is 13 residues long. CDR3 loop: CASSWSGKDGYTF. DNA for the CDR3: TGTGCCAGCAGTTGGTCAGGGAAGGATGGCTACACCTTC.

The V and J genes are TRBV5-1 and TRBJ2-5; a weak D match, TRBD1 (6 bases). In germline, CDR1 is SGHRS, CDR2 YFSETQ. Trimming removed 6 bases from V and 5 bases from J, with 14 bases in between. The CDR3 spans 13 residues. CDR3 DNA: TGCGCCAGCACTCAACAGGGAATTGAGACCCAGTACTTC. Its translation is CASTQQGIETQYF.

The rearrangement links TRBV14 to TRBJ1-1; the D is unclear. This CDR3 has 18 amino acids. Trimming removed 0 bases from V and 0 bases from J, with 17 bases in between. In germline, CDR1 is SGHDN, CDR2 FVKESK. CDR3 sequence reads: CASSQDLFGSEMNTEAFF. Here the CDR3 DNA reads TGTGCCAGCAGCCAAGATCTTTTTGGGAGTGAAATGAACACTGAAGCTTTCTTT.

V is TRBV7-9 and J is TRBJ2-7; 9 bases fit TRBD1. J was trimmed by 6 bases and V by 7 bases; bases with no gene match: 16. CDR1 is SEHNR and CDR2 is FQNEAQ in the germline V gene (reference sequence). This CDR3 is 16 amino acids long. CDR3 coding DNA: TGTGCCAGCACCACAGAACAGGACAGGGGTGAGGGCGAGCAGTACTTC. Protein: CASTTEQDRGEGEQYF.

This clonotype has a handful of counts. The CDR3 here is CASSFSGTPDQPQHF. The CDR3 DNA is TGCGCCAGCAGCTTTTCCGGGACCCCCGATCAGCCCCAGCATTTT. The chain recombines TRBV5-1 with TRBJ1-5, with D tentatively TRBD1 (5 bases). Germline CDR1 is SGHRS and CDR2 is YFSETQ. Trimming pared 2 bases from V and 5 bases from J, leaving 14 bases between. This CDR3 has 15 amino acids.

There are many counts of this clonotype. The chain uses TRBV12-3 or TRBV12-4 and TRBJ2-5, with D perhaps given as TRBD1 or TRBD2 (6 bases each). The CDR3 is 15 residues long. Trimming took off 6 bases at V and 5 bases at J, with 19 bases between the two ends. For the CDR3, the DNA is TGTGCCAGCAGAATGAGGTGGGGGGCGCAGGAGACCCAGTACTTC. This translates into CASRMRWGAQETQYF.

This clonotype has just a few counts. J is TRBJ2-3 and V is TRBV5-6; no clear D. The germline CDR1 and CDR2 sequences are SGHDT and YYEEEE. Trimming removed 3 bases from V and 7 bases from J, with 6 bases in between. The length of the CDR3 is 11 residues. CDR3 in amino acids: CASSSSNTQYF. CDR3 bases: TGTGCCAGCAGCTCGTCAAATACGCAGTATTTT.

This clonotype appeared many times. The CDR3 nucleotides are TGTGCCAGTGCCTCCGGGGGCGAGCAGTACGTC. Residues: CASASGGEQYV. The genes are TRBV27 and TRBJ2-7; perhaps TRBD2 as D (6 bases). V was cut by 9 bases and J by 6 bases, with 12 bases left in between. Germline CDR1 MNHEY, CDR2 SMNVEV (reference sequence). The CDR3 is made up of 11 amino acids.